These 5 T cell receptor beta chains came from one sample sequenced in a study of T cells in Graves' hyperthyroidism and ophthalmopathy. The investigators amplified TCR beta CDR3 regions from RNA transcripts. When the TCR CDR3 underwent first-round RT-PCR, the HTBI primer set was used. Via MiXCR, TCRdb re-called the multiplex PCR reads, giving one row per CDR3 protein. Counted here are about 300,000 distinct CDR3 sequences, about 19% occurring once; the ten biggest clones make up roughly 40%. The sample consisted of blood. All receptors come from a man in his fifties with Graves' ophthalmopathy.

This clonotype occurred a few times. The chain has TRBV11-2 and TRBJ2-4; unclear D gene. Germline assignment: CDR1 SGHAT and CDR2 FQNNGV. The CDR3 has 13 residues. Trimming left V 5 bases short and J 3 bases short, with 8 bases between. CDR3 in amino acids: CASSLRDKNIQYF. The CDR3 DNA reads as TGTGCCAGCAGCCTAAGGGACAAAAACATTCAGTACTTC.

This clonotype was counted between two and nine times. The CDR3 loop is CASSSSPQEAFF. Written as DNA, the CDR3 is TGTGCCAGCAGCTCATCTCCGCAAGAAGCTTTCTTT. The rearrangement links TRBV7-9 to TRBJ1-1; D is uncertain. Germline V gives CDR1 SEHNR, CDR2 FQNEAQ (reference sequence). The V end lost 4 bases, the J end lost 8 bases, and 11 bases lay between the germline ends. The CDR3 sequence is 12 residues long.

This clonotype has more than one count but fewer than ten. V usage is TRBV19 and J usage is TRBJ1-5, with 8 bases matching TRBD1. Germline V gives CDR1 LNHDA, CDR2 SQIVND (reference sequence). This CDR3 comprises 15 residues. The V gene end was trimmed by 7 bases and the J gene end by 2 bases; junction bases not matched to a gene: 7. DNA for the CDR3: TGTGCCAGTACCAACACAGGGGGGGGCAATCAGCCCCAGCATTTT. Translated, it gives CASTNTGGGNQPQHF. The full variable domain, completed using reference TRBV19 and TRBJ1-5, is DGGITQSPKYLFRKEGQNVTLSCEQNLNHDAMYWYRQDPGQGLRLIYYSQIVNDFQKGDIAEGYSVSREKKESFPLTVTSAQKNPTAFYLCASTNTGGGNQPQHFGDGTRLSIL.

This chain connects TRBV9 to TRBJ2-1; the D is unclear. Germline CDR1 reads SGDLS; CDR2 reads YYNGEE. V dropped 1 base and J dropped 9 bases, with 8 bases sitting between them. The CDR3 contains 12 residues. This chain's CDR3 is CASSVFSSEQFF. The CDR3 nucleotides are TGTGCCAGCAGCGTATTCTCGTCTGAGCAGTTCTTC.

The sample holds a few counts of this clonotype. The genes are TRBV29-1 and TRBJ2-5; D not certain. The germline V gene encodes CDR1 SQVTM and CDR2 ANQGSEA. The V end lost 5 bases, the J end lost 5 bases, and 12 bases lay between the germline ends. The CDR3 contains 12 residues. CDR3 in amino acids: CSVLTAGETQYF. The CDR3 coding sequence is TGCAGCGTTCTAACCGCCGGGGAGACCCAGTACTTC.